This T cell receptor (beta chain) was recorded in a study of PD-L1 blockade in urothelial cancer. At the level of the study: The median T cell count in blood samples was more than 140,000.

Sequenced by immunoSEQ multiplex PCR; TCRdb stores in-frame clones only, minus some. The top ten hold 8.3% of the sample, which has fewer than 50,000 clones, approximately 92% seen once. From germline, CDR1 is SEHNR and CDR2 FQNEAQ (reference sequence). Trimming cost V 4 bases and J 3 bases; bases outside gene matches: 5. This CDR3 is 15 amino acids long. Locally advanced or metastatic urothelial carcinoma affected all patients. The sample here was PBMCs, taken around atezolizumab (anti-PD-L1) treatment. This receptor was identified in a man between 70 and 80 years old with urothelial cancer. This chain uses TRBV7-9 with TRBJ2-7; TRBD2 aligns across 11 bases. CDR3 in amino acids: CASSSPGLAVYEQYF. For the CDR3, the DNA is TGTGCCAGCAGCTCCCCGGGACTAGCGGTCTACGAGCAGTACTTC.